Listed here are 10 T cell receptor beta chains from one sample, sequenced in a study of blood T cell repertoires in COVID-19. Data came from immunoSEQ multiplex PCR; TCRdb stores just in-frame clones and leaves some out. There are under 300,000 clones in the sample; about 85% occur only once, and less than 4.5% lies in the top ten. The sample consisted of peripheral blood. The receptors were sampled from a young man with active or convalescent COVID-19.

The sample holds one count of this clone. V and J are TRBV7-3 and TRBJ1-2, with 9 nucleotides matching TRBD1. The CDR3 consists of 15 residues. V lost 5 bases, J lost 6 bases, and 10 bases stayed unmatched. The germline V gene has CDR1 SGHTA and CDR2 FQGTGA. In DNA form, the CDR3 reads TGTGCCAGCAGCCAATCGACAGGGGGTTATAATGGCTACACCTTC. Translation: CASSQSTGGYNGYTF.

The J gene is TRBJ2-1, the V gene TRBV2; 8 positions agree with TRBD2. The V segment lost 5 bases and the J segment 5 bases; nucleotides outside the gene matches: 14. The CDR3 covers 17 residues. CDR1 is SNHLY and CDR2 is FYNNEI in the germline V gene. In DNA form, the CDR3 reads TGTGCCAGCAGTCCTTATAGCGGGGAGGCAACTGACAATGAGCAGTTCTTC. This encodes CASSPYSGEATDNEQFF.

The V and J genes are TRBV2 and TRBJ2-1; 10 bases fit TRBD2. J was trimmed by 5 bases and V by 7 bases; bases with no gene match: 8. The CDR3 has 15 amino acids. CDR1 and CDR2 from the germline V gene are SNHLY and FYNNEI. CDR3 loop: CASKYRTSGHNEQFF. The CDR3 DNA sequence: TGTGCCAGCAAATATAGGACTAGCGGCCACAATGAGCAGTTCTTC.

As to this clone: Other DNA variants within this sample encode the same CDR3. The rearrangement joins TRBV5-1 to TRBJ2-7, with 10 nucleotides matching TRBD1. CDR1 is SGHRS and CDR2 is YFSETQ in the germline V gene. There are 14 residues in the CDR3. After removal of 3 bases from V and 2 bases from J, the junction contained 2 bases not matched to a gene. The CDR3 region has the DNA TGCGCCAGCAGCTCCGGGACAGGGGCCTACGAGCAGTACTTC. Translated: CASSSGTGAYEQYF.

The V call is TRBV2, the J call TRBJ2-2, with a weak D call TRBD2 (5 bases). The CDR3 runs to 15 residues. From germline, CDR1 is SNHLY and CDR2 FYNNEI. V lost 1 base, J lost 7 bases, and 13 bases lay in between. The CDR3 loop reads CASSEVRAGSGELFF. Written as DNA, the CDR3 is TGTGCCAGCAGTGAAGTGCGGGCGGGCAGCGGGGAGCTGTTTTTT.

The gene calls are TRBV11-3 and TRBJ2-6; 9 bases map to TRBD1. Trimming removed 4 bases from V and 4 bases from J; junction bases left unmatched: 5. Germline V gives CDR1 SGHNT, CDR2 YENEEA. The CDR3 loop spans 16 amino acids. The CDR3 spells CASSSGTGFGANVLTF. As DNA, the CDR3 is TGTGCCAGCAGCTCGGGGACAGGGTTCGGGGCCAACGTCCTGACTTTC.

The chain links TRBV12-3 or TRBV12-4 to TRBJ2-1, with D uncertain. Trimming cost V 6 bases and J 5 bases, with 11 bases left between them. The CDR3 is made up of 13 amino acids. This CDR3 reads CASSSGVDNEQFF. CDR3 bases: TGTGCCAGCAGCTCCGGAGTCGACAATGAGCAGTTCTTC.

The V gene is TRBV5-1, the J gene TRBJ1-4; 8 positions match TRBD1. The CDR3 is 15 residues long. Germline lookup yields CDR1 SGHRS and CDR2 YFSETQ. Germline trimming cut 3 bases from V and 7 bases from J; bases unmatched to any gene: 8. CDR3 sequence: CASSSGQGAFEKLFF. In nucleotides, the CDR3 is TGCGCCAGCAGCTCCGGACAGGGCGCTTTTGAAAAACTGTTTTTT. Full variable domain (rest looked up from reference TRBV5-1 and TRBJ1-4): KAGVTQTPRYLIKTRGQQVTLSCSPISGHRSVSWYQQTPGQGLQFLFEYFSETQRNKGNFPGRFSGRQFSNSRSEMNVSTLELGDSALYLCASSSGQGAFEKLFFGSGTQLSVL.

V is TRBV28 and J is TRBJ2-3; a possible D gene is TRBD1 (8 bases). CDR3 length: 14 amino acids. Trimming shortened V by 8 bases and J by 1 base, and 13 bases separated the two germline ends. Looked up from germline, CDR1 is MDHEN and CDR2 is SYDVKM. The CDR3 loop is CASVQGGGTDTQYF. The CDR3 DNA reads as TGTGCCAGCGTACAGGGGGGGGGCACAGATACGCAGTATTTT.

This clone was recorded a few times. This sequence joins TRBV19 and TRBJ1-2; weak D call: TRBD1 (5 bases). V was pared by 7 bases and J by 6 bases, with 12 bases between. Germline V lookup: CDR1 LNHDA, CDR2 SQIVND (reference sequence). The CDR3 is 12 amino acids. The CDR3 DNA is TGTGCCAGTACCCTCGGGGGGAATGGCTACACCTTC. Its translation is CASTLGGNGYTF.